This is a list of T cell receptor beta chains from one sample in a study of vaccination and CD4 T cells after COVID-19. Their specific antigens are unknown. One entry per CDR3 protein results from TCRdb running MiXCR on the PCR reads. This repertoire shows around 20,000 distinct CDR3 sequences, less than 70% found once; its top ten account for about an eighth. The sequencing input was CD4+ T cells from blood, cultured in vitro. The receptors were gathered from a human donor who had recovered from COVID-19. Both conserved end residues are part of each CDR3. Fields, in order: V gene, J gene, D gene, clone size, CDR3 DNA, CDR3 protein. A D gene is named only where the DNA matches it firmly. Clone size is stated in some rows and not others, as once, few, many or a class when expanded.

v_gene: TRBV11-3
j_gene: TRBJ2-5
d_gene: TRBD1
abundance: -
CDR3nt: TGTGCCAGCAGCTCGTGGGCAGGGGGCTCCCGTAGCGCTGATACCCAGTACTTC
CDR3aa: CASSSWAGGSRSADTQYF

v_gene: TRBV11-3
j_gene: TRBJ2-5
d_gene: TRBD2
abundance: few
CDR3nt: TGTGCCAGCAGCTTAGGGGGAGCGGGGGTCTCCCAAGAGACCCAGTACTTC
CDR3aa: CASSLGGAGVSQETQYF

v_gene: TRBV7-2
j_gene: TRBJ2-7
d_gene: -
abundance: -
CDR3nt: TGTGCCAGCAGCTTAGATGCGGGGGCCCACTACGAGCAGTACTTC
CDR3aa: CASSLDAGAHYEQYF

v_gene: TRBV20-1
j_gene: TRBJ1-6
d_gene: TRBD1
abundance: few
CDR3nt: TGCAGTGCTCCTGGACAGGATAATTCACCCCTCCACTTT
CDR3aa: CSAPGQDNSPLHF

v_gene: TRBV5-1
j_gene: TRBJ2-3
d_gene: TRBD1
abundance: -
CDR3nt: TGCGCCAGCAGACAAGCGACAGGGCACCCCACAGATACGCAGTATTTT
CDR3aa: CASRQATGHPTDTQYF

v_gene: TRBV19
j_gene: TRBJ2-7
d_gene: -
abundance: -
CDR3nt: TGTGCCAGTAGCCCAGCGGGACAGTCATTTTACGAGCAGTACTTC
CDR3aa: CASSPAGQSFYEQYF

v_gene: TRBV24-1
j_gene: TRBJ1-1
d_gene: -
abundance: few
CDR3nt: TGTGCCACCAGTCTCGTTGGGGGGCGCGTCACTGAAGCTTTCTTT
CDR3aa: CATSLVGGRVTEAFF

v_gene: TRBV7-9
j_gene: TRBJ1-2
d_gene: TRBD1
abundance: medium-sized
CDR3nt: TGTGCCAGCAGCTTAGAACAGGGGGGGTACTATGGCTACACCTTC
CDR3aa: CASSLEQGGYYGYTF

v_gene: TRBV2
j_gene: TRBJ1-2
d_gene: TRBD1
abundance: -
CDR3nt: TGTGCCAGCAGGGAGGACAGGACCTATGGCTACACCTTC
CDR3aa: CASREDRTYGYTF

v_gene: TRBV21-1
j_gene: TRBJ2-7
d_gene: -
abundance: -
CDR3nt: TGTGCCAGCAGCCATACCAGGGGGCTAGAGGACGAGCAGTACTTC
CDR3aa: CASSHTRGLEDEQYF

v_gene: TRBV20-1
j_gene: TRBJ2-5
d_gene: TRBD2
abundance: few
CDR3nt: TGCAGTGCTGCAAGGACTAGCGGGAGGGTTGAGACCCAGTACTTC
CDR3aa: CSAARTSGRVETQYF

v_gene: TRBV28
j_gene: TRBJ1-5
d_gene: -
abundance: -
CDR3nt: TGTGCCAGCAGTTTGGGAGGTTATAGCAATCAGCCCCAGCATTTT
CDR3aa: CASSLGGYSNQPQHF

v_gene: TRBV5-3
j_gene: TRBJ1-2
d_gene: -
abundance: once
CDR3nt: TGTGCCAGAAGCCCCCACCAGGGCCCACCGTCGTTTGGCTACACCTTC
CDR3aa: CARSPHQGPPSFGYTF

v_gene: TRBV6-2/TRBV6-3
j_gene: TRBJ2-1
d_gene: TRBD1
abundance: -
CDR3nt: TGTGCCAGCAGGCTCCCCGGGACAGGGTATGAGCAGTTCTTC
CDR3aa: CASRLPGTGYEQFF

v_gene: TRBV6-1
j_gene: TRBJ1-1
d_gene: TRBD1
abundance: -
CDR3nt: TGTGCCAGCAGTGAAGGTCCAGGGGGCCAAACTGAAGCTTTCTTT
CDR3aa: CASSEGPGGQTEAFF

v_gene: TRBV20-1
j_gene: TRBJ2-1
d_gene: -
abundance: few
CDR3nt: TGCAGTGCTAGAGGAGCTCGGTACAACTCCTACAATGAGCAGTTCTTC
CDR3aa: CSARGARYNSYNEQFF

v_gene: TRBV4-2
j_gene: TRBJ1-2
d_gene: -
abundance: once
CDR3nt: TGTGCCAGCAGCCAAGTAGAGGCAGGGGCATTGAACTATGGCTACACCTTC
CDR3aa: CASSQVEAGALNYGYTF

v_gene: TRBV2
j_gene: TRBJ1-2
d_gene: -
abundance: -
CDR3nt: TGTGCCAGCGGGGGATTGGGGGGAGGAGTCGATGGCTACACCTTC
CDR3aa: CASGGLGGGVDGYTF

v_gene: TRBV27
j_gene: TRBJ1-6
d_gene: -
abundance: -
CDR3nt: TGTGCCAGCAGGCCGGGACGAGGGGATTCACCCCTCCACTTT
CDR3aa: CASRPGRGDSPLHF

v_gene: TRBV12-3/TRBV12-4
j_gene: TRBJ1-2
d_gene: -
abundance: -
CDR3nt: TGTGCCAGCAGTCCATCCGACAGAGAAGCTTATGGCTACACCTTC
CDR3aa: CASSPSDREAYGYTF

v_gene: TRBV7-6
j_gene: TRBJ2-5
d_gene: -
abundance: -
CDR3nt: TGTGCCAGCAGCTTAGGACAAGAGACCCAGTACTTC
CDR3aa: CASSLGQETQYF

v_gene: TRBV6-1
j_gene: TRBJ1-1
d_gene: -
abundance: -
CDR3nt: TGTGCCAGCAGTGAAGGAGGAGGGAGGGGGAACACTGAAGCTTTCTTT
CDR3aa: CASSEGGGRGNTEAFF

v_gene: TRBV19
j_gene: TRBJ2-1
d_gene: -
abundance: -
CDR3nt: TGTGCCAGTAGTCCCGCTCGACAGCCAGGGGTCGATGAGCAGTTCTTC
CDR3aa: CASSPARQPGVDEQFF

v_gene: TRBV15
j_gene: TRBJ2-5
d_gene: -
abundance: few
CDR3nt: TGTGCCACCAGCAGAGGTGGGGCGAGGGGGCAAGAGACCCAGTACTTC
CDR3aa: CATSRGGARGQETQYF

v_gene: TRBV2
j_gene: TRBJ2-1
d_gene: TRBD2
abundance: -
CDR3nt: TGTGCCAGCAGTGAACTAGCGGGACCCCATGAGCAGTTCTTC
CDR3aa: CASSELAGPHEQFF

v_gene: TRBV21-1
j_gene: TRBJ1-2
d_gene: -
abundance: -
CDR3nt: TGTGCCAGCAGCAAAGCCCTCGGGATGGGGGATAACTATGGCTACACCTTC
CDR3aa: CASSKALGMGDNYGYTF

v_gene: TRBV7-3
j_gene: TRBJ1-2
d_gene: -
abundance: -
CDR3nt: TGTGCCAGCAGCCCGCTCCCGGGGGTCCGTGACTATGGCTACACCTTC
CDR3aa: CASSPLPGVRDYGYTF

v_gene: TRBV20-1
j_gene: TRBJ1-1
d_gene: -
abundance: -
CDR3nt: TGCAGTGGGGCAGGGTGGGCAGACACTGAAGCTTTCTTT
CDR3aa: CSGAGWADTEAFF

v_gene: TRBV2
j_gene: TRBJ1-5
d_gene: -
abundance: -
CDR3nt: TGTGCCAGCAGTAGGGGGGGGGGTCAGCCCCAGCATTTT
CDR3aa: CASSRGGGQPQHF

v_gene: TRBV19
j_gene: TRBJ1-6
d_gene: -
abundance: once
CDR3nt: TGTGCCAGTAGTCGTCAGGGGAGCTCCTATAATTCACCCCTCCACTTT
CDR3aa: CASSRQGSSYNSPLHF

v_gene: TRBV28
j_gene: TRBJ1-1
d_gene: -
abundance: -
CDR3nt: TGTGCCAGCAGTGTGGCCGTGAACACTGAAGCTTTCTTT
CDR3aa: CASSVAVNTEAFF

v_gene: TRBV20-1
j_gene: TRBJ1-2
d_gene: -
abundance: few
CDR3nt: TGCAGCCCTCTGGGGCCCGGAGGCTATGGCTACACCTTC
CDR3aa: CSPLGPGGYGYTF

v_gene: TRBV4-1
j_gene: TRBJ2-3
d_gene: -
abundance: -
CDR3nt: TGCGCCAGCAGCCAACCGGCCGGTACGCAGTATTTT
CDR3aa: CASSQPAGTQYF

v_gene: TRBV6-1
j_gene: TRBJ1-1
d_gene: -
abundance: -
CDR3nt: TGTGCCAGCAGTCAAAACAGGGTCGGGATTAACACTGAAGCTTTCTTT
CDR3aa: CASSQNRVGINTEAFF

v_gene: TRBV5-4
j_gene: TRBJ2-7
d_gene: -
abundance: -
CDR3nt: TGTGCCAGCAGCTTGGCCGGTCAGTCCCACGAGCAGTACTTC
CDR3aa: CASSLAGQSHEQYF

v_gene: TRBV11-2
j_gene: TRBJ1-3
d_gene: -
abundance: -
CDR3nt: TGTGCCAGCAGCTTCGGACGGGGTACGGGAAACACCATATATTTT
CDR3aa: CASSFGRGTGNTIYF

v_gene: TRBV30
j_gene: TRBJ1-1
d_gene: TRBD1
abundance: -
CDR3nt: TGTGCCTTATTAGGTTGGGACAGGGGGACTGAAGCTTTCTTT
CDR3aa: CALLGWDRGTEAFF

v_gene: TRBV18
j_gene: TRBJ2-5
d_gene: -
abundance: -
CDR3nt: TGTGCCAGCTCACCAAATGTTGGAGAGACCCAGTACTTC
CDR3aa: CASSPNVGETQYF

v_gene: TRBV2
j_gene: TRBJ1-5
d_gene: -
abundance: -
CDR3nt: TGTGCCAGCAGTGGACGGAATAGCAATCAGCCCCAGCATTTT
CDR3aa: CASSGRNSNQPQHF

v_gene: TRBV12-3/TRBV12-4
j_gene: TRBJ1-5
d_gene: -
abundance: -
CDR3nt: TGTGCCAGCAGCGCCCGGGACTCCAATCAGCCCCAGCATTTT
CDR3aa: CASSARDSNQPQHF